Below, 17 T cell receptor beta chains from the same sample are listed, as sequenced in a study of shared clonotypes between healthy human individuals. TCRdb keeps only in-frame clones here, not all; method: immunoSEQ multiplex PCR. The profile covers approximately 980,000 clones, with approximately 76% appearing a single time and roughly 1.5% taken by the ten largest. The sequenced sample was memory CD4+ T cells sorted from blood. As to subset: CD45RA-negative fraction. These receptors were collected from a man aged 18 to 29 in good health.

V usage is TRBV25-1 and J usage is TRBJ2-2; D ambiguous. CDR3 length equals 13 residues. Germline CDR1 reads MGHDK; CDR2 reads SYGVNS. Trimming left V 4 bases short and J 4 bases short, with 7 bases between. This chain's CDR3 is CASSAPGTGELFF. The DNA of the CDR3 is TGTGCCAGCAGTGCCCCCGGCACCGGGGAGCTGTTTTTT.

The chain combines TRBV5-4 with TRBJ2-3; TRBD2 matches 7 bases. The germline CDR1 and CDR2 sequences are SGHNT and YYREEE (reference sequence). V gave up 2 bases and J gave up 2 bases; unmatched junction bases: 17. This CDR3 spans 19 amino acids. The CDR3 sequence: CASSFTGTTLAGLTDTQYF. Here the CDR3 DNA reads TGTGCCAGCAGCTTCACCGGGACTACCCTCGCCGGCCTCACAGATACGCAGTATTTT.

This clone was observed a single time. The V call is TRBV6-5, the J call TRBJ2-1, with 13 bases lining up with TRBD2. Germline V gene data show CDR1 as MNHEY and CDR2 as SVGAGI. The V segment lost 2 bases and the J segment 9 bases; nucleotides outside the gene matches: 7. The CDR3 totals 16 residues. As DNA, the CDR3 is TGTGCCAGCAGTTACAGGACTAGCGGGGGAGGTGCTGAGCAGTTCTTC. Amino acids: CASSYRTSGGGAEQFF.

The DNA for the CDR3 is TGTGCCAGCACGGACATGTATGGCTACACCTTC. Its protein is CASTDMYGYTF. V usage is TRBV6-1 and J usage is TRBJ1-2; D possibly corresponds to TRBD1 (5 bases). This CDR3 is built from 11 residues. The germline CDR1 and CDR2 sequences are MNHNS and SASEGT. V was shortened by 7 bases and J by 5 bases, with 8 bases between the two germline ends.

Comments on this clone: The same CDR3 is also encoded by other DNA sequences in this sample. The chain has TRBV4-3 and TRBJ2-1; 7 nucleotides line up with TRBD2. Germline V gene lookup returns CDR1 LGHNA and CDR2 YSLEER. V was pared by 1 base and J by 3 bases, with 3 bases of the junction left unmatched. The CDR3 spans 15 residues. In nucleotides, the CDR3 is TGCGCCAGCAGCCAAGCAGGCGGGAGCTACAATGAGCAGTTCTTC. Protein: CASSQAGGSYNEQFF.

The chain recombines TRBV4-1 with TRBJ1-1; 8 bases line up with TRBD1. CDR3 length: 16 amino acids. J lost 1 base, V lost 4 bases, and 8 bases had no gene match. CDR1 and CDR2 from the germline V gene are MGHRA and YSYEKL. The CDR3 DNA sequence: TGCGCCAGCAGCCTCCTCCACAGGGGGACGAACACTGAAGCTTTCTTT. Translating gives CASSLLHRGTNTEAFF.

The table lists this clone with a count of one. This rearrangement joins TRBV6-5 to TRBJ2-1; D might be TRBD2 (7 bases). CDR3 length equals 13 residues. CDR1 and CDR2 from the germline V gene are MNHEY and SVGAGI. Trimming took off 6 bases at V and 9 bases at J, with 15 bases between the two ends. This chain's CDR3 is CASRATGRGEQFF. CDR3 sequence (DNA): TGTGCCAGCAGGGCAACAGGGAGGGGTGAGCAGTTCTTC.

CDR3 residues: CASSSTGRPRYEQYF. The CDR3 nucleotides are TGTGCCAGCAGCTCAACAGGGCGGCCTAGGTACGAGCAGTACTTC. This rearrangement joins TRBV14 to TRBJ2-7; TRBD1 might be the D (6 bases). V lost 5 bases and J 4 bases, leaving 18 bases between the germline ends. The CDR3 has 15 amino acids. CDR1 SGHDN and CDR2 FVKESK come from the germline V gene.

This clone has a single count. The rearrangement uses TRBV5-1 and TRBJ1-4; D might be TRBD1 (5 bases). Trimming cost V 0 bases and J 7 bases, with 13 bases left between them. Germline loops: CDR1 SGHRS, CDR2 YFSETQ. This CDR3 spans 15 amino acids. CDR3 loop: CASSLAAGPGEKLFF. The CDR3 nucleotides are TGCGCCAGCAGCTTGGCCGCAGGGCCGGGTGAAAAACTGTTTTTT.

The chain is built from TRBV5-1 and TRBJ2-7, with D perhaps matching TRBD1 (6 bases). CDR1 SGHRS and CDR2 YFSETQ come from the germline V gene. Trimming left V 0 bases short and J 0 bases short, with 16 bases between. The CDR3 has 17 residues. The CDR3 DNA reads as TGCGCCAGCAGCTTGGATACCCCCGGACAGCTCTCCTACGAGCAGTACTTC. It specifies CASSLDTPGQLSYEQYF.

This clone was detected only once. The chain links TRBV4-1 to TRBJ2-6; 8 nucleotides agree with TRBD2. The trim removed 0 bases at V and 0 bases at J, leaving 4 bases unmatched. Germline V lookup: CDR1 MGHRA, CDR2 YSYEKL. The CDR3 contains 18 residues. The CDR3 DNA is TGCGCCAGCAGCCAAGAAGTCCGGGGGGGCTCTGGGGCCAACGTCCTGACTTTC. It specifies CASSQEVRGGSGANVLTF.

The rearrangement links TRBV7-9 to TRBJ2-2; D is unresolved. The germline V and J ends were trimmed by 2 bases and 7 bases, with 5 bases remaining between them. Per germline, CDR1 SEHNR and CDR2 FQNEAQ (reference sequence). The CDR3 loop spans 12 amino acids. In DNA form, the CDR3 reads TGTGCCAGCAGCTTATTCAGCGGGGAGCTGTTTTTT. Translated, it gives CASSLFSGELFF.

This rearrangement joins TRBV30 to TRBJ2-2; TRBD2 aligns across 9 bases. The length of the CDR3 is 15 residues. The J segment lost 1 base and the V segment lost 2 bases, leaving 2 bases of the junction unmatched. Germline V lookup: CDR1 GTSNPN, CDR2 SVGIG (reference sequence). As DNA, the CDR3 is TGTGCCTGGAGTCTAGCGGGGAAGAACACCGGGGAGCTGTTTTTT. Protein product: CAWSLAGKNTGELFF.

The chain is built from TRBV19 and TRBJ2-1, with 8 bases matching TRBD2. CDR3 length equals 15 residues. V shed 4 bases, J shed 3 bases, and the junction held 5 bases outside the gene matches. Germline CDR1 LNHDA, CDR2 SQIVND (reference sequence). CDR3 loop: CASSNSGRSYNEQFF. In nucleotides, the CDR3 is TGTGCCAGTAGTAACAGCGGGAGAAGCTACAATGAGCAGTTCTTC.

The rearrangement links TRBV19 to TRBJ1-4; D remains ambiguous. V lost 3 bases, J lost 4 bases, and 9 bases lay in between. Germline loops: CDR1 LNHDA, CDR2 SQIVND (reference sequence). The CDR3 spans 14 residues. Here the CDR3 DNA reads TGTGCCAGTAGTATGCGAGGGCATAATGAAAAACTGTTTTTT. Translated: CASSMRGHNEKLFF.

The rearrangement uses TRBV5-4 and TRBJ1-1; 8 bases fit TRBD1. The germline V gene encodes CDR1 SGHNT and CDR2 YYREEE (reference sequence). This CDR3 comprises 16 residues. Trimming removed 3 bases from V and 0 bases from J; junction bases left unmatched: 7. The CDR3 nucleotides are TGTGCCAGCAGCTCAGGGACAGGCCCCCTGAACACTGAAGCTTTCTTT. Protein product: CASSSGTGPLNTEAFF. The whole variable domain, remainder taken from reference TRBV5-4 and TRBJ1-1, is ETGVTQSPTHLIKTRGQQVTLRCSSQSGHNTVSWYQQALGQGPQFIFQYYREEENGRGNFPPRFSGLQFPNYSSELNVNALELDDSALYLCASSSGTGPLNTEAFFGQGTRLTVV.

The CDR3 region has the DNA TGTGCCAGCAGCTTGGCCGGGACAGGGGCAACCAAACTCCACTTT. This translates into CASSLAGTGATKLHF. This rearrangement joins TRBV5-4 to TRBJ1-6; 10 bases are shared with TRBD1. Per the germline V gene, CDR1 is SGHNT and CDR2 is YYREEE (reference sequence). The CDR3 has 15 amino acids. Losses at the gene ends were 0 bases for V and 16 bases for J; bases not matched to a gene: 10.